This is a list of T cell receptor beta chains from one sample in a study of molecular identifiers for immune sequencing clone quantification. TCRdb redid the calling of the PCR reads with MiXCR, one entry per CDR3 protein. The sample consists of more than 550,000 distinct CDR3 sequences, roughly 27% of them appearing once. The material sequenced was naive CD8+ T cells from blood, with Jurkat cell RNA spiked in. These receptors came from a human donor in good health. Some libraries in this study had Jurkat cell RNA spiked in. Both conserved end residues are part of each CDR3. D genes are given only for firm matches. Rows give clone size only sometimes, using once, few, many, or a class for an expanded clone.

size | D | J | V | CDR3 | DNA
many | NA | TRBJ2-3 | TRBV4-3 | CASSQVSRGTDTQYF | TGCGCCAGCAGCCAAGTCAGCCGGGGGACAGATACGCAGTATTTT
many | NA | TRBJ1-2 | TRBV20-1 | CSAKGTAHYGYTF | TGCAGTGCTAAAGGCACTGCTCACTATGGCTACACCTTC
NA | TRBD2 | TRBJ2-7 | TRBV29-1 | CSVVGLAGERRSEQYF | TGCAGCGTTGTGGGTCTAGCGGGAGAGAGGCGGTCCGAGCAGTACTTC
few | NA | TRBJ2-1 | TRBV7-9 | CASSLVPRTYEQFF | TGTGCCAGCAGCTTAGTACCCCGGACCTATGAGCAGTTCTTC
many | TRBD1 | TRBJ2-7 | TRBV5-6 | CASSYRGPEYEQYF | TGTGCCAGCAGCTACAGGGGACCTGAGTACGAGCAGTACTTC
few | NA | TRBJ2-7 | TRBV7-9 | CASSLVTNRDYEQYF | TGTGCCAGCAGCTTAGTTACTAACAGAGACTACGAGCAGTACTTC
NA | NA | TRBJ1-1 | TRBV11-2 | CASSLLAEAFF | TGTGCCAGCAGCTTACTTGCTGAAGCTTTCTTT
NA | NA | TRBJ2-5 | TRBV6-5 | CASSYDGVETQYF | TGTGCCAGCAGTTATGACGGTGTTGAGACCCAGTACTTC
few | NA | TRBJ1-1 | TRBV4-3 | CASSQDLAVNTEAFF | TGCGCCAGCAGCCAAGATTTAGCGGTGAACACTGAAGCTTTCTTT
many | TRBD1 | TRBJ2-5 | TRBV4-1 | CASSHPPTGEETQYF | TGCGCCAGCAGCCATCCGCCCACAGGGGAAGAGACCCAGTACTTC
NA | NA | TRBJ2-7 | TRBV30 | CAWSVTDYGQYF | TGTGCCTGGAGTGTCACAGACTACGGGCAGTACTTC
NA | TRBD1 | TRBJ2-1 | TRBV10-1 | CASTLRDSPYNEQFF | TGCGCCAGCACTCTTCGGGACAGCCCCTACAATGAGCAGTTCTTC
many | NA | TRBJ1-4 | TRBV5-1 | CASSLGQGNEKLFF | TGTGCCAGCAGCTTGGGGCAGGGGAATGAAAAACTGTTTTTT
many | NA | TRBJ1-2 | TRBV4-3 | CASSQEHRENYGYTF | TGCGCCAGCAGCCAAGAGCACAGGGAAAACTATGGCTACACCTTC
NA | NA | TRBJ1-2 | TRBV29-1 | CSVSGYYGYTF | TGCAGCGTTTCAGGCTACTATGGCTACACCTTC
many | NA | TRBJ2-7 | TRBV6-2/TRBV6-3 | CASIHTGVFGTYEQYF | TGTGCCAGCATCCACACGGGCGTATTCGGAACCTACGAGCAGTACTTC
many | TRBD1 | TRBJ1-6 | TRBV4-1 | CASSQVTGGNSPLHF | TGCGCCAGCAGCCAAGTGACAGGGGGTAATTCACCCCTCCACTTT
NA | NA | TRBJ1-4 | TRBV4-3 | CASRPPSPAPVLPEFF | TGCGCCAGCCGCCCCCCCTCGCCCGCCCCGGTCCTTCCCGAGTTTTTT
many | NA | TRBJ1-1 | TRBV6-2/TRBV6-3 | CASSYSRQMNTEAFF | TGTGCCAGCAGTTACTCGAGACAAATGAACACTGAAGCTTTCTTT
many | NA | TRBJ2-6 | TRBV12-3/TRBV12-4 | CATNSGANVLTF | TGTGCCACCAACTCTGGGGCCAACGTCCTGACTTTC
few | TRBD1 | TRBJ2-7 | TRBV4-3 | CASSQGPGTGGSYEQYF | TGCGCCAGCAGCCAAGGTCCCGGGACAGGGGGCTCCTACGAGCAGTACTTC
few | TRBD1 | TRBJ1-5 | TRBV27 | CASSKLTGGLYSNQPQHF | TGTGCCAGCAGTAAACTAACAGGGGGACTGTATAGCAATCAGCCCCAGCATTTT
many | TRBD1 | TRBJ2-3 | TRBV5-6 | CASSLVPTGGFTDTQYF | TGTGCCAGCAGCTTGGTTCCGACAGGGGGTTTCACAGATACGCAGTATTTT
few | NA | TRBJ2-7 | TRBV5-1 | CASSLSLSGTTPYEQYF | TGCGCCAGCAGCTTGAGTTTGTCGGGAACAACACCCTACGAGCAGTACTTC
NA | NA | TRBJ1-1 | TRBV9 | CASSVVTGWTEAFF | TGTGCCAGCAGCGTAGTTACAGGGTGGACTGAAGCTTTCTTT
NA | TRBD1 | TRBJ2-1 | TRBV4-3 | CASSQSQGVYNEQFF | TGCGCCAGCAGCCAAAGCCAGGGGGTCTACAATGAGCAGTTCTTC
many | TRBD2 | TRBJ2-7 | TRBV20-1 | CSARDRGGSYEQYF | TGCAGTGCTAGAGATAGGGGCGGGAGCTACGAGCAGTACTTC
NA | NA | TRBJ2-7 | TRBV6-1 | CASSEALQGQGGYEQYF | TGTGCCAGCAGTGAAGCGCTTCAAGGGCAGGGGGGCTACGAGCAGTACTTC
NA | TRBD2 | TRBJ2-1 | TRBV27 | CASSISGILNEQFF | TGTGCCAGCAGTATCAGCGGGATACTCAATGAGCAGTTCTTC
many | TRBD2 | TRBJ2-7 | TRBV2 | CASSEAIGLVLYEQYF | TGTGCCAGCAGTGAAGCGATTGGACTAGTCCTGTACGAGCAGTACTTC
many | NA | TRBJ2-3 | TRBV20-1 | CSARGTASSTDTQYF | TGCAGTGCTAGAGGGACAGCCTCTAGCACAGATACGCAGTATTTT
many | NA | TRBJ2-3 | TRBV7-9 | CASSSIIDTQYF | TGTGCCAGCAGCTCGATAATAGATACGCAGTATTTT
NA | NA | TRBJ1-5 | TRBV7-9 | CASSLGLDSNQPQHF | TGTGCCAGCAGCTTGGGACTGGATAGCAATCAGCCCCAGCATTTT
NA | NA | TRBJ1-5 | TRBV6-2/TRBV6-3 | CASNSFMRGVDQPQHF | TGTGCCAGCAACTCTTTCATGAGGGGCGTAGATCAGCCCCAGCATTTT
few | TRBD2 | TRBJ2-1 | TRBV29-1 | CSVERGLAGGIGREQFF | TGCAGCGTTGAAAGGGGACTGGCGGGAGGAATAGGGCGGGAGCAGTTCTTC
NA | NA | TRBJ1-1 | TRBV27 | CASSLLSAANTEALF | TGTGCCAGCAGTTTATTGAGCGCGGCGAACACTGAAGCTTTGTTT
many | NA | TRBJ2-4 | TRBV10-3 | CAISESGPGPKNIQYF | TGTGCCATCAGTGAGTCTGGGCCGGGACCCAAAAACATTCAGTACTTC
many | TRBD2 | TRBJ2-3 | TRBV6-5 | CASWEGLGTDTQYF | TGTGCCAGCTGGGAGGGGTTAGGCACAGATACGCAGTATTTT
NA | TRBD1 | TRBJ2-2 | TRBV24-1 | CATSDHGQGADTGELFF | TGTGCCACCAGTGATCACGGACAGGGGGCCGACACCGGGGAGCTGTTTTTT
few | TRBD2 | TRBJ2-7 | TRBV12-3/TRBV12-4 | CASSHTSGDAYEQYF | TGTGCCAGCAGCCATACTAGCGGGGACGCCTACGAGCAGTACTTC
NA | NA | TRBJ1-2 | TRBV6-2/TRBV6-3 | CASRYRETAYGYTF | TGTGCCAGCAGATACAGGGAGACGGCCTATGGCTACACCTTC
NA | TRBD2 | TRBJ2-3 | TRBV9 | CASSVDQTSGLTDTQYF | TGTGCCAGCAGCGTAGACCAGACTAGCGGGTTAACAGATACGCAGTATTTT
many | NA | TRBJ1-5 | TRBV9 | CASSTDSNQPQHF | TGTGCCAGCAGCACAGACAGCAATCAGCCCCAGCATTTT
many | NA | TRBJ2-7 | TRBV13 | CASSLNTVPWEQYF | TGTGCCAGCAGCTTAAATACGGTCCCTTGGGAGCAGTACTTC
NA | TRBD2 | TRBJ2-1 | TRBV20-1 | CSAETSGSIPYNEQFF | TGCAGTGCTGAGACTAGCGGGAGTATCCCCTACAATGAGCAGTTCTTC
NA | NA | TRBJ2-1 | TRBV7-9 | CASSHRRGLYNEQFF | TGTGCCAGCAGTCACCGGCGGGGCCTGTACAATGAGCAGTTCTTC
many | NA | TRBJ1-5 | TRBV4-3 | CASSQDWNSNQPQHF | TGCGCCAGCAGCCAAGATTGGAATAGCAATCAGCCCCAGCATTTT
few | TRBD2 | TRBJ2-3 | TRBV9 | CASSHSGGGLDTQYF | TGTGCCAGCAGCCACAGCGGGGGGGGGCTAGATACGCAGTATTTT
NA | TRBD1 | TRBJ1-6 | TRBV13 | CASSNRGGSYNSPLHF | TGTGCCAGCAGCAACAGGGGAGGGTCCTATAATTCACCCCTCCACTTT
many | TRBD1 | TRBJ2-7 | TRBV29-1 | CSVRTRGQGIFYEQYF | TGCAGCGTTCGGACCCGGGGACAGGGGATTTTCTACGAGCAGTACTTC
many | NA | TRBJ2-6 | TRBV5-1 | CASSQPGRSSGANVLTF | TGCGCCAGCAGCCAACCGGGACGGTCCTCTGGGGCCAACGTCCTGACTTTC
many | TRBD1 | TRBJ2-7 | TRBV7-9 | CASSSRDRGHEQYF | TGTGCCAGCAGCTCCCGGGACAGGGGCCACGAGCAGTACTTC
many | NA | TRBJ1-2 | TRBV5-4 | CASSWAGTTSYGYTF | TGTGCCAGCAGCTGGGCCGGGACGACCTCCTATGGCTACACCTTC
NA | NA | TRBJ2-4 | TRBV7-2 | CASSLDRIVPGRNIQYF | TGTGCCAGCAGCTTAGACAGGATCGTCCCTGGCAGAAACATTCAGTACTTC
many | NA | TRBJ2-1 | TRBV12-3/TRBV12-4 | CASSSDFNNEQFF | TGTGCCAGCAGTTCGGACTTTAACAATGAGCAGTTCTTC
few | NA | TRBJ2-3 | TRBV7-9 | CASSLVNWGLGTDTQYF | TGTGCCAGCAGCTTAGTAAACTGGGGGTTAGGGACAGATACGCAGTATTTT
few | NA | TRBJ2-2 | TRBV7-7 | CASSLEGADTGELFF | TGTGCTAGCAGCTTAGAGGGCGCAGACACCGGGGAGCTGTTTTTT
NA | NA | TRBJ2-2 | TRBV30 | CAWRWTVIAEELFF | TGTGCCTGGAGATGGACAGTAATCGCCGAGGAGCTGTTTTTT
many | NA | TRBJ1-1 | TRBV27 | CASSLLRNTEAFF | TGTGCCAGCAGTTTACTAAGGAACACTGAAGCTTTCTTT
few | NA | TRBJ2-1 | TRBV2 | CARNRPSYNEQFF | TGTGCCAGGAACAGGCCCTCCTACAATGAGCAGTTCTTC